This TCR beta chain was identified during a study of regulatory T cells in long-lasting Graves disease. The study, taken as a whole, reports: It was possible that the small sample size reduced accuracy. Relative to new patients (roughly 970), persistent patients exhibited greater sharing of public clonotypes (around 2,700).

Time point here: newly diagnosed GD, antithyroid drugs for less than 3 months. PBMC RNA served as the TCR library source. This clonotype showed up just a few times. Its antigen remains unknown. Arm-PCR with iRepertoire HTBI primers amplified the CDR3 regions for these TCR beta libraries. TCRdb ran MiXCR on the multiplex PCR reads and lists one entry per CDR3 protein. The sample has 400,000 to 500,000 distinct CDR3 sequences, less than 15% seen once. Trimming cost V 3 bases and J 9 bases, with 6 bases left between them. CDR3 length equals 11 residues. Germline V gene data show CDR1 as MNHEY and CDR2 as SVGEGT. These data also featured in a second study, about T cells in Graves' hyperthyroidism and ophthalmopathy.

The TCR sequence derives from a woman between 45 and 60 years old with Graves disease. This chain uses TRBV6-2 or TRBV6-3 with TRBJ2-1; D gene unclear. The sequenced sample was peripheral blood mononuclear cells (PBMCs), obtained at new diagnosis, from a patient treated with antithyroid drugs. CDR3 in DNA: TGTGCCAGCAGTTATTTCAGTGAGCAGTTCTTC. Its protein product is CASSYFSEQFF.